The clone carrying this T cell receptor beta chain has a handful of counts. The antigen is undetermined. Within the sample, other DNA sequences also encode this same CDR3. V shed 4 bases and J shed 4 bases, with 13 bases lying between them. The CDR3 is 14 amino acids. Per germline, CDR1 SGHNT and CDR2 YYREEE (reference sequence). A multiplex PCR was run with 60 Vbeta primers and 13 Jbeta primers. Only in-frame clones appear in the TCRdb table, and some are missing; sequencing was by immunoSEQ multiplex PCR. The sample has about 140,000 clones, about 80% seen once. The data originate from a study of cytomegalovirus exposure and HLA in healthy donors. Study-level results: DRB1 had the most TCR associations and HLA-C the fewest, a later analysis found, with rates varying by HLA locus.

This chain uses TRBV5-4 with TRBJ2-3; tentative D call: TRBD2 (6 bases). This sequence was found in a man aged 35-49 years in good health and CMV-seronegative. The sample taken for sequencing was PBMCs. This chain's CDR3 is CASSGTAEADTQYF. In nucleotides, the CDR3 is TGTGCCAGCAGCGGGACTGCGGAGGCAGATACGCAGTATTTT.